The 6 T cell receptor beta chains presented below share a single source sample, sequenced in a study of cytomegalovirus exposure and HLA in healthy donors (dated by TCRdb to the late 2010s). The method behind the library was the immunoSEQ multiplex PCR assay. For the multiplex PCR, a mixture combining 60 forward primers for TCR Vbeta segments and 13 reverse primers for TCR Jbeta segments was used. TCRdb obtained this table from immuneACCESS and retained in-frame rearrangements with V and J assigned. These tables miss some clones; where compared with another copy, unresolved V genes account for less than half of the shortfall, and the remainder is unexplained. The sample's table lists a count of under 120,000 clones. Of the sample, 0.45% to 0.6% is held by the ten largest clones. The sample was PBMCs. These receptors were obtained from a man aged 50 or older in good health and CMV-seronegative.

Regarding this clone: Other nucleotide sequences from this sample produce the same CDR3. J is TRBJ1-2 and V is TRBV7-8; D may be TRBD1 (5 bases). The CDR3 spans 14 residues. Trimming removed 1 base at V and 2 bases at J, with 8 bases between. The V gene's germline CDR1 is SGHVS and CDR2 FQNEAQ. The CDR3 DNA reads TGTGCCAGCAGCTTAGGCGGGGGAAACTATGGCTACACCTTC. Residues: CASSLGGGNYGYTF.

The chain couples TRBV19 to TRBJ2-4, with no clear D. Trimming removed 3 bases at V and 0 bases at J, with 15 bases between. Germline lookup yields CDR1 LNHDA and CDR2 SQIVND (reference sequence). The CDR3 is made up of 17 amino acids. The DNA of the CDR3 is TGTGCCAGTAGTATTAACGGTTGGGCCGTAGCCAAAAACATTCAGTACTTC. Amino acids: CASSINGWAVAKNIQYF.

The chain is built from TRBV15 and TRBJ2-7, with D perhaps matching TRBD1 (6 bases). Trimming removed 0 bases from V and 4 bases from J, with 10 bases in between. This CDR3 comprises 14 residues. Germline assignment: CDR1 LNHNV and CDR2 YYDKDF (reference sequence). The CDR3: CATSREGHSYEQYF. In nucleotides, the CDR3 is TGTGCCACCAGCAGAGAGGGACATTCTTACGAGCAGTACTTC.

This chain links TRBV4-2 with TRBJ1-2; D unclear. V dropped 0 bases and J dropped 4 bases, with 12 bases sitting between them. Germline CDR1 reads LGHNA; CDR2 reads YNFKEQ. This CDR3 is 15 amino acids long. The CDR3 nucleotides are TGTGCCAGCAGCCAAGACGTCGGGAGACTCTATGGCTACACCTTC. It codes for CASSQDVGRLYGYTF.

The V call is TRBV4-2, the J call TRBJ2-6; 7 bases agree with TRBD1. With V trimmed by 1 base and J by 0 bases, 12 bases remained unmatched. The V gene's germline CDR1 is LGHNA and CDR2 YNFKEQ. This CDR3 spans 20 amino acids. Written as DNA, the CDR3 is TGTGCCAGCAGCCAAGGTTTGCCGGGACAGTTAAGCTCTGGGGCCAACGTCCTGACTTTC. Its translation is CASSQGLPGQLSSGANVLTF.

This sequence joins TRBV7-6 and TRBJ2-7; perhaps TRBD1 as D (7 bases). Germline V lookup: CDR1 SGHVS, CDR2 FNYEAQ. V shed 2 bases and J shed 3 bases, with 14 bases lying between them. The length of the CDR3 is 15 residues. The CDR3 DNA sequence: TGTGCCAGCAGCTTATTTGCGGGACAGAGCTACGAGCAGTACTTC. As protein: CASSLFAGQSYEQYF.